Below are 9 T cell receptor beta chains sequenced from a single sample in a study of blood T cell repertoires in COVID-19. Method: immunoSEQ multiplex PCR; TCRdb's copy keeps in-frame clones and lacks some. The table shows about 140,000 clones, with around 89% occurring only once. Sequences were obtained from peripheral blood. These receptors all stem from a human donor with COVID-19, enrolled during active disease. The donor label of this sample is uncertain.

This sequence joins TRBV19 and TRBJ1-6; possibly TRBD1 for D (5 bases). Trimming pared 0 bases from V and 2 bases from J, leaving 11 bases between. The V gene's germline CDR1 is LNHDA and CDR2 SQIVND (reference sequence). CDR3 length: 17 amino acids. CDR3 amino acids: CASSIDHSGTYNSPLHF. The DNA of the CDR3 is TGTGCCAGTAGTATAGACCACTCAGGGACCTATAATTCACCCCTCCACTTT.

The chain employs TRBV5-4 and TRBJ1-2; 8 bases align to TRBD1. V was pared by 2 bases and J by 2 bases, with 2 bases of the junction left unmatched. This CDR3 region has 14 residues. Germline CDR1 is SGHNT and CDR2 is YYREEE (reference sequence). DNA of the CDR3: TGTGCCAGCAGCTTCGGACAGGGAAACTATGGCTACACCTTC. Translated: CASSFGQGNYGYTF. Supplemented by reference TRBV5-4 and TRBJ1-2, the full variable domain reads ETGVTQSPTHLIKTRGQQVTLRCSSQSGHNTVSWYQQALGQGPQFIFQYYREEENGRGNFPPRFSGLQFPNYSSELNVNALELDDSALYLCASSFGQGNYGYTFGSGTRLTVV.

The rearrangement joins TRBV2 to TRBJ1-5, with 7 bases matching TRBD1. Germline CDR1 SNHLY, CDR2 FYNNEI. This CDR3 is 15 amino acids long. V gave up 6 bases and J gave up 0 bases; unmatched junction bases: 5. CDR3 DNA: TGTGCCAGCAGGGAGGGACAGTATAGCAATCAGCCCCAGCATTTT. As protein: CASREGQYSNQPQHF.

The genes are TRBV5-1 and TRBJ2-7, with D unclear. This CDR3 comprises 13 residues. The germline V gene encodes CDR1 SGHRS and CDR2 YFSETQ. V dropped 0 bases and J dropped 2 bases, with 6 bases sitting between them. CDR3 sequence: CASSLESTYEQYF. Here the CDR3 DNA reads TGCGCCAGCAGCTTGGAGAGCACCTACGAGCAGTACTTC. Variable domain in full (rest from reference TRBV5-1 and TRBJ2-7): KAGVTQTPRYLIKTRGQQVTLSCSPISGHRSVSWYQQTPGQGLQFLFEYFSETQRNKGNFPGRFSGRQFSNSRSEMNVSTLELGDSALYLCASSLESTYEQYFGPGTRLTVT.

Regarding this clone: The sample contains more than one DNA sequence encoding this CDR3. This chain connects TRBV5-8 to TRBJ1-2; a possible D gene is TRBD1 (5 bases). From germline, CDR1 is SGHTS and CDR2 YDEGEE. V dropped 0 bases and J dropped 2 bases, with 8 bases sitting between them. The CDR3 contains 14 residues. The DNA for the CDR3 is TGTGCCAGCAGCTTGGGTCCAGGGAACTATGGCTACACCTTC. It encodes CASSLGPGNYGYTF.

The rearrangement joins TRBV20-1 to TRBJ2-3; 9 positions match TRBD2. The V segment lost 3 bases and the J segment 6 bases; nucleotides outside the gene matches: 7. Germline V gene data show CDR1 as DFQATT and CDR2 as SNEGSKA (reference sequence). The CDR3 has 14 amino acids. The CDR3 DNA reads as TGCAGTGCTAGTTCAACTAGCGGGCTGGATACGCAGTATTTT. Amino acid sequence: CSASSTSGLDTQYF.

This chain connects TRBV5-6 to TRBJ2-3; TRBD2 aligns across 7 bases. This CDR3 contains 13 residues. V lost 2 bases to trimming and J lost 4 bases; unmatched junction nucleotides: 1. Germline values: CDR1 SGHDT, CDR2 YYEEEE. The CDR3 nucleotides read TGTGCCAGCAGCTTTGGGAGGGCAGATACGCAGTATTTT. Translating gives CASSFGRADTQYF.

This clone was observed a handful of times. The rearrangement uses TRBV5-6 and TRBJ1-3; possible D gene TRBD1, 5 bases. This CDR3 spans 14 amino acids. The germline V gene encodes CDR1 SGHDT and CDR2 YYEEEE. Trimming cost V 4 bases and J 7 bases, with 15 bases left between them. CDR3 coding DNA: TGTGCCAGCAGCCTTGAGGCAGGGTGGAACACCATATATTTT. Protein sequence: CASSLEAGWNTIYF.

This clone was recorded once. This chain links TRBV19 with TRBJ1-3; weak D call: TRBD1 (5 bases). Deletions cut 5 bases from V and 2 bases from J, with 16 bases between. The CDR3 extends over 16 amino acids. Per germline, CDR1 LNHDA and CDR2 SQIVND (reference sequence). The DNA for the CDR3 is TGTGCCAGTAGTTCACCGGGACTTCAAACTGGAAACACCATATATTTT. It yields the protein CASSSPGLQTGNTIYF.